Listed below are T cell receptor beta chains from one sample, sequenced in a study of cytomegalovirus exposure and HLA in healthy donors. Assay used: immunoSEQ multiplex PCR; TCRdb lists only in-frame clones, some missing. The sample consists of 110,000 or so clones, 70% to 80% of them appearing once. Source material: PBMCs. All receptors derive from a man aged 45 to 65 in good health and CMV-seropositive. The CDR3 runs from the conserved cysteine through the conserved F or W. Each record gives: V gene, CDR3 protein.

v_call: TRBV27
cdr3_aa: CASSLSRQGNTEAFF

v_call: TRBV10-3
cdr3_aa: CAIRDSGENGYTF

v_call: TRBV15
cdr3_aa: CATSRDPSDTQYF

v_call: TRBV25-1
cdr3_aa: CASSESPGGGLTDTQYF

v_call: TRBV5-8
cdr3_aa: CASSFGRLAGEKLFF

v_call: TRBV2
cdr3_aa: CASRLLSSGRGGNEQFF

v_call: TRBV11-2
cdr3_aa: CASSYSLAGGSDTQYF

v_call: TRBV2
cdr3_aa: CASSDRTSGRSEQFF

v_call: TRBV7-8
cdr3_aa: CASSSGTRAHEQYF

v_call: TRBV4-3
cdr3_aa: CASSLLGGAGGYTF

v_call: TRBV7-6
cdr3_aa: CASSFRWAPGGPQHF

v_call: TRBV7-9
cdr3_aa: CASSLLGQANEKLFF

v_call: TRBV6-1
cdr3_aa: CASSPRTGLNQPQHF

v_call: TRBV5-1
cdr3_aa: CASSLAGYSNQPQHF

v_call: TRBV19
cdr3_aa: CASMRADNNQPQHF

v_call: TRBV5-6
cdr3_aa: CASSLAGLNSGNTIYF

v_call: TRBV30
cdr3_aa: CAWIEVTTEAFF

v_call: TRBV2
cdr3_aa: CASRPTGVPYGYTF

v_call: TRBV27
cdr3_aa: CASSSLEALAAVNEKLFF

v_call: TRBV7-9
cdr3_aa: CASSLGALGDTEAFF

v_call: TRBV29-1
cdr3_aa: CSAWAAGSYEQYF

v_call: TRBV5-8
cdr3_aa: CASSLLTGRTGYTF

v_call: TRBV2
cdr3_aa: CASTRQTIDTEAFF

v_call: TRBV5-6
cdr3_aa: CASSWTGARTDTQYF

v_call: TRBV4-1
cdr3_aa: CASSQDLRSYEQYF

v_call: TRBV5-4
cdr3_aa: CASSLEVAGGEQFF

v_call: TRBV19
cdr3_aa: CAGGQGVETEAFF

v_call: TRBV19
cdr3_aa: CASSIAQGGANVLTF

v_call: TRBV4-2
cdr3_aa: CASSQARMNQPQHF

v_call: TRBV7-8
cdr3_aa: CASSYRGGYTF

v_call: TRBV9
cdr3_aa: CASSAYPSSSYEQYF

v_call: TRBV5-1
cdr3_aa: CASSWDTRGTEAFF

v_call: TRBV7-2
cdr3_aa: CASSLAVTGFLGYGYTF

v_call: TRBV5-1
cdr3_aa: CASGWTGAETQYF

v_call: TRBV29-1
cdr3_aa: CSVLGGGYEQYF